This is a list of T cell receptor beta chains from one sample in a study of T cells after yellow fever vaccination. TCRdb analysed the 5' RACE reads with MiXCR anew, one entry per CDR3 protein. This sample has 110,000 to 150,000 distinct CDR3 sequences, with 6.6% found just once. Sequenced material: CD4+ T cells sorted from PBMCs, taken 10 days after the yellow fever booster vaccination. These receptors were taken from a man aged 25 to 40 who received the YFV17D yellow fever vaccine. The CDR3 runs from the conserved cysteine through the conserved F or W. The order of the fields is CDR3 DNA, CDR3 protein, clone size, D gene, J gene, V gene. A D gene is named only where the DNA matches it firmly. Clone size is shown for a subset of rows, as once, few, many or a class of expanded clone.

CDR3nt: TGTGCCAGCAGCTCGGGACTAGCGGGACTCGAGCAGTTCTTC
CDR3aa: CASSSGLAGLEQFF
abundance: many
d_gene: TRBD2
j_gene: TRBJ2-1
v_gene: TRBV11-2

CDR3nt: TGCAGTGCTTGGGGACTAGCGTCCAATGAGCAGTTCTTC
CDR3aa: CSAWGLASNEQFF
abundance: many
d_gene: TRBD2
j_gene: TRBJ2-1
v_gene: TRBV20-1

CDR3nt: TGTGCCAGCATGGTGGGAGGGGCACAAGAGACCCAGTACTTC
CDR3aa: CASMVGGAQETQYF
abundance: many
d_gene: TRBD2
j_gene: TRBJ2-5
v_gene: TRBV7-2

CDR3nt: TGCGCCAGCAGCATACAGGGGGCGACGGAGACCCAGTACTTC
CDR3aa: CASSIQGATETQYF
abundance: many
d_gene: TRBD1
j_gene: TRBJ2-5
v_gene: TRBV5-1

CDR3nt: TGTGCCAGCAGCCGGGGCAGTAGCACAGATACGCAGTATTTT
CDR3aa: CASSRGSSTDTQYF
abundance: .
d_gene: .
j_gene: TRBJ2-3
v_gene: TRBV11-3

CDR3nt: TGTGCCTCAACTTCCCGGATGGGGGACAATGAGCAGTTCTTC
CDR3aa: CASTSRMGDNEQFF
abundance: many
d_gene: .
j_gene: TRBJ2-1
v_gene: TRBV6-1

CDR3nt: TGCGCCAGCAGCCACGGGAACAGGGGACCCTACAATGAGCAGTTCTTC
CDR3aa: CASSHGNRGPYNEQFF
abundance: few
d_gene: TRBD1
j_gene: TRBJ2-1
v_gene: TRBV4-1

CDR3nt: TGTGCCAGCTCACCACGAGGAAACCTATACAATGAGCAGTTCTTC
CDR3aa: CASSPRGNLYNEQFF
abundance: .
d_gene: .
j_gene: TRBJ2-1
v_gene: TRBV18

CDR3nt: TGTGCCAGCAGCCAAGCTGGGGTGACCGGGGAGCTGTTTTTT
CDR3aa: CASSQAGVTGELFF
abundance: many
d_gene: .
j_gene: TRBJ2-2
v_gene: TRBV3-1

CDR3nt: TGTGCCAGCAGTTATATCCACCGGGCCCACTCCGAGCAGTACTTC
CDR3aa: CASSYIHRAHSEQYF
abundance: .
d_gene: .
j_gene: TRBJ2-7
v_gene: TRBV6-2/TRBV6-3

CDR3nt: TGCAGCGTCGAGGAAGGGTACGAGACCCAGTACTTC
CDR3aa: CSVEEGYETQYF
abundance: few
d_gene: .
j_gene: TRBJ2-5
v_gene: TRBV29-1

CDR3nt: TGTGCCAGCAGCCAAGTGGATAGACACGGGGAGCTGTTTTTT
CDR3aa: CASSQVDRHGELFF
abundance: many
d_gene: .
j_gene: TRBJ2-2
v_gene: TRBV3-1

CDR3nt: TGTGCCAGCAGCTTAGTATTCGGACAATTCGGGGAGACCCAGTACTTC
CDR3aa: CASSLVFGQFGETQYF
abundance: many
d_gene: .
j_gene: TRBJ2-5
v_gene: TRBV7-9

CDR3nt: TGCAGTGCTAGTGTCCAATTTTTCGGGGGTGAGCAGTTCTTC
CDR3aa: CSASVQFFGGEQFF
abundance: many
d_gene: .
j_gene: TRBJ2-1
v_gene: TRBV20-1

CDR3nt: TGTGCCAGCAGCCAAGAGTTTAGAACTAGCGGGAGGAATGAGCAGTTCTTC
CDR3aa: CASSQEFRTSGRNEQFF
abundance: many
d_gene: TRBD2
j_gene: TRBJ2-1
v_gene: TRBV4-2

CDR3nt: TGTGCTAGCAGCGCCCTAGGACAGTCACAAGAGACCCAGTACTTC
CDR3aa: CASSALGQSQETQYF
abundance: .
d_gene: .
j_gene: TRBJ2-5
v_gene: TRBV7-7

CDR3nt: TGCGCCAGCAGTGAGTCTAGCGGGATGGGAAATGAGCAGTTCTTC
CDR3aa: CASSESSGMGNEQFF
abundance: many
d_gene: TRBD2
j_gene: TRBJ2-1
v_gene: TRBV10-1

CDR3nt: TGCAGCGTTTCGACAGGGGGCTACTATGAGCAGTTCTTC
CDR3aa: CSVSTGGYYEQFF
abundance: .
d_gene: TRBD1
j_gene: TRBJ2-1
v_gene: TRBV29-1

CDR3nt: TGTGCCAGCCGGGAAAGGGACTTAAACAATGAGCAGTTCTTC
CDR3aa: CASRERDLNNEQFF
abundance: many
d_gene: .
j_gene: TRBJ2-1
v_gene: TRBV27

CDR3nt: TGTGCCAGCAGCCAAGGGACAGGGGGCCCTGCCGATGAAAAACTGTTTTTT
CDR3aa: CASSQGTGGPADEKLFF
abundance: few
d_gene: TRBD1
j_gene: TRBJ1-4
v_gene: TRBV7-9

CDR3nt: TGTGCCAGCTCACCAGGGTTTCTAGCGGGGGAAAATGAGCAGTTCTTC
CDR3aa: CASSPGFLAGENEQFF
abundance: few
d_gene: TRBD2
j_gene: TRBJ2-1
v_gene: TRBV18

CDR3nt: TGTGCCAGTAGTATAGTCTCTGGGACAGGGTTGAATGAGCAGTTCTTC
CDR3aa: CASSIVSGTGLNEQFF
abundance: many
d_gene: TRBD1
j_gene: TRBJ2-1
v_gene: TRBV19

CDR3nt: TGCAGTGCTAGAGATTTCGGGGGCACCGGGGAGCTGTTTTTT
CDR3aa: CSARDFGGTGELFF
abundance: many
d_gene: .
j_gene: TRBJ2-2
v_gene: TRBV20-1

CDR3nt: TGTGCCAGCAGTTTACGGCAGGGGAGTAACGAGCAGTACTTC
CDR3aa: CASSLRQGSNEQYF
abundance: many
d_gene: .
j_gene: TRBJ2-7
v_gene: TRBV12-3/TRBV12-4

CDR3nt: TGTGCCACCAGCCGACGCACAGATACGCAGTATTTT
CDR3aa: CATSRRTDTQYF
abundance: many
d_gene: .
j_gene: TRBJ2-3
v_gene: TRBV15

CDR3nt: TGCAGTACCCTAGCGGGAGTCCACAATGAGCAGTTCTTC
CDR3aa: CSTLAGVHNEQFF
abundance: many
d_gene: TRBD2
j_gene: TRBJ2-1
v_gene: TRBV20-1

CDR3nt: TGTGCCAGCAGTCTACCACCGGGGGCCAAAAACATTCAGTACTTC
CDR3aa: CASSLPPGAKNIQYF
abundance: many
d_gene: .
j_gene: TRBJ2-4
v_gene: TRBV6-2/TRBV6-3

CDR3nt: TGCAGTGCTGGAGTAAAGACAGGCCCCTATGGCTACACCTTC
CDR3aa: CSAGVKTGPYGYTF
abundance: many
d_gene: .
j_gene: TRBJ1-2
v_gene: TRBV20-1

CDR3nt: TGCGCCAGCAGCCAAGAGACTACATATCAAGATACGCAGTATTTT
CDR3aa: CASSQETTYQDTQYF
abundance: many
d_gene: .
j_gene: TRBJ2-3
v_gene: TRBV4-3

CDR3nt: TGTGCCATCAACGATAGCGGACCCACCGGGGAGCTGTTTTTT
CDR3aa: CAINDSGPTGELFF
abundance: many
d_gene: .
j_gene: TRBJ2-2
v_gene: TRBV10-3

CDR3nt: TGCGCCAGCAGTGGCGGGCCCTACGAGCAGTACTTC
CDR3aa: CASSGGPYEQYF
abundance: many
d_gene: .
j_gene: TRBJ2-7
v_gene: TRBV10-2

CDR3nt: TGTGCCAGCAGCGAACAGGGTCTGGCCAAAAACATTCAGTACTTC
CDR3aa: CASSEQGLAKNIQYF
abundance: many
d_gene: .
j_gene: TRBJ2-4
v_gene: TRBV6-1

CDR3nt: TGTGCCAGCACCAAAAGAGACGGCACAGATACGCAGTATTTT
CDR3aa: CASTKRDGTDTQYF
abundance: few
d_gene: .
j_gene: TRBJ2-3
v_gene: TRBV7-2

CDR3nt: TGCAGTGCTAGCCCGGACTCCCCCGTTGGCGATGAGCAGTTCTTC
CDR3aa: CSASPDSPVGDEQFF
abundance: many
d_gene: .
j_gene: TRBJ2-1
v_gene: TRBV20-1

CDR3nt: TGTGCCAGCAGCCAAAGTGCTAGACGGGGCGGGAGTAGAAGAACAGATACGCAGTATTTT
CDR3aa: CASSQSARRGGSRRTDTQYF
abundance: .
d_gene: TRBD2
j_gene: TRBJ2-3
v_gene: TRBV3-1

CDR3nt: TGTGCCACCCGGGCTAGCGGGAGATCTTGGCAGTACTTC
CDR3aa: CATRASGRSWQYF
abundance: many
d_gene: TRBD2
j_gene: TRBJ2-4
v_gene: TRBV24-1

CDR3nt: TGCGCCAGCAGCCAGGGACTAGCTCAAGAGACCCAGTACTTC
CDR3aa: CASSQGLAQETQYF
abundance: many
d_gene: TRBD2
j_gene: TRBJ2-5
v_gene: TRBV4-1

CDR3nt: TGCGCCAGCAGTGACAGGACAGGGGAGAATTCACCCCTCCACTTT
CDR3aa: CASSDRTGENSPLHF
abundance: many
d_gene: TRBD1
j_gene: TRBJ1-6
v_gene: TRBV10-2

CDR3nt: TGTGCCAGCAGCTTCCGGACAGAGACCCAGTACTTC
CDR3aa: CASSFRTETQYF
abundance: many
d_gene: .
j_gene: TRBJ2-5
v_gene: TRBV11-2

CDR3nt: TGTGCCAGCAGACCCAGCGGGAACACCGGGGAGCTGTTTTTT
CDR3aa: CASRPSGNTGELFF
abundance: many
d_gene: .
j_gene: TRBJ2-2
v_gene: TRBV7-6

CDR3nt: TGTGCCAGCAGCTTGTGGACCTTCGGGACGGCCCAGTACTTC
CDR3aa: CASSLWTFGTAQYF
abundance: many
d_gene: .
j_gene: TRBJ2-5
v_gene: TRBV7-8

CDR3nt: TGCGCCAGCAGCCAAGATCTAAACGACGGATACAATGAGCAGTTCTTC
CDR3aa: CASSQDLNDGYNEQFF
abundance: many
d_gene: .
j_gene: TRBJ2-1
v_gene: TRBV4-3

CDR3nt: TGTGCCAGCAGTCGCCCAGGAGCGGGGTACAATGAGCAGTTCTTC
CDR3aa: CASSRPGAGYNEQFF
abundance: .
d_gene: TRBD2
j_gene: TRBJ2-1
v_gene: TRBV6-1

CDR3nt: TGCGCCAGCAGCGTTACAGCGGATAGCTCCTACAATGAGCAGTTCTTC
CDR3aa: CASSVTADSSYNEQFF
abundance: many
d_gene: .
j_gene: TRBJ2-1
v_gene: TRBV4-3